The source of this T cell receptor beta chain is a study of blood T cell repertoires in COVID-19. Study as a whole: Samples came from the United States, Italy and Spain, spanning acute and convalescent COVID-19. Nucleic acid was either cDNA or gDNA, and it came from T cells, B-cell-depleted T cells, or PBMCs.

Original methodology: From reference gene primer amplification, estimates of nucleated cell counts were derived. Only in-frame clones appear in the TCRdb table, and some are missing; sequencing was by immunoSEQ multiplex PCR. V and J calls and clone size are given by that table; D and trimming were obtained from the DNA. This table has a few hundred thousand clones, almost 90% appearing once. The TCR comes from a man older than 75 with acute or convalescent COVID-19. Specimen: peripheral blood.

CDR3 coding DNA: TGCGCCAGCAGCCAAGATAGCGGGAGGGCTTCAGATACGCAGTATTTT. It translates to CASSQDSGRASDTQYF. The rearrangement joins TRBV4-3 to TRBJ2-3; TRBD2 aligns across 11 bases. Germline loops: CDR1 LGHNA, CDR2 YSLEER. V dropped 0 bases and J dropped 4; count of bases not matched to a gene: 3. This CDR3 has 16 amino acids.